This T cell receptor beta chain is drawn from a study of blood T cell repertoires in COVID-19. Germline V gene data show CDR1 as MGHRA and CDR2 as YSYEKL. This CDR3 comprises 15 residues. Losses at the gene ends were 1 base for V and 4 bases for J; bases not matched to a gene: 6. Some clones are missing from TCRdb's copy, which holds only in-frame ones; the method was immunoSEQ multiplex PCR. The sample carries approximately 190,000 clones, about 80% recorded once. The chain links TRBV4-1 to TRBJ1-2; TRBD1 aligns across 7 bases. Sequences were obtained from PBMCs or T cells enriched from blood (not recorded which). This TCR came from a man in his forties who had recovered from COVID-19. The CDR3 bases are TGCGCCAGCAGCCAAGCCATCGGGACAGCCTATGGCTACACCTTC. Protein: CASSQAIGTAYGYTF.